This T cell receptor (beta chain) was recovered during a study of cytomegalovirus exposure and HLA in healthy donors (dated by TCRdb to 2017 to 2019). Background for the entire study: In an earlier analysis of several hundred of the donors, less than 350 Gb of sequence data and 120 million or so unique TCR beta sequences from about 190 million T cells were reported. Roughly 300 gigabases of sequencing data and tens of millions of unique TCR sequences made up an early release that covered 500 to 650 HLA-typed donors. Of the roughly 400 genotyped donors, over 80% were placed in the genetic ancestry cluster associated with self-reported Caucasian donors. The aim of the study was to test whether cataloging public T cell receptors could identify signatures of past pathogen exposure. The study used immunosequencing to profile the T cell repertoires of 670 or so subjects and linked those repertoires to cytomegalovirus serostatus. Besides the first cohort of under 700 subjects, a separate validation cohort made up of roughly 120 different subjects was used. High-throughput TCR immunosequencing, statistical association of individual TCRs with disease status, and machine learning were combined to predict cytomegalovirus infection status. To study patterns of TCR occurrence, a later analysis re-analyzed previously published TCR beta repertoires from several hundred donors and added high-resolution HLA genotyping. The later analysis used no new phenotypic data to find candidate immune exposures, relying instead on TCR beta sequences and their occurrence across donors. An earlier analysis of approximately 640 of the donors applied high-throughput TCR beta sequencing to assess whether each TCR beta V gene segment acted as functional or pseudogenic. Donor age, sex, ethnicity and CMV serostatus were collected together with the repertoire data. Genome-wide SNP genotypes for about 65% of the roughly 670 donors were used in a later genetic analysis, which treated that subset as a discovery cohort. All discovery cohort repertoires had been generated on a single sequencing platform. HLA typing included class I and class II loci at four-digit resolution. Typing coverage differed by locus: A, B, C, DRB1 and DQB1 were typed in roughly 629-630 donors, DQA1 in approximately 520, DPA1 in some 610, and DPB1 in around 490. About five DR-DQ haplotypes were treated as single units for association and clustering because of strong linkage in the cohort. On average, roughly 200,000 unique TCR beta nucleotide sequences were sequenced per donor among several hundred genotyped donors of the cohort, with 15% to 20% of those sequences being non-productive. What the research found in general, with its limitations: Correlated functional status among segregating V segments might be attributable to linkage disequilibrium, but an unknown experimental factor could not be ruled out. A total of about 180 TCR beta chains were listed by the study as associated with cytomegalovirus. Some IMGT-functional V segments, including TRBV6-2 and TRBV6-3, could not be distinguished by the 87-base-pair reads and were therefore excluded. Roughly uniform sequencing depth across donors was assumed in presence/absence analyses, although this assumption may not hold. Only TCR beta chains were sequenced in this cohort, and the absence of alpha or paired-chain data limited detectable features. Compared with equally common non-associated chains, HLA-associated TCR beta chains in a later analysis were more clonally expanded and had lower generation probabilities. Most TCR sequences were observed very rarely across donors, whereas some public TCRs were present in many individuals. An association between a missense DCLRE1C variant and V-gene and J-gene trimming of TCR beta chains was found in a later genetic analysis and replicated in an independent cohort. In a later analysis, the rate of TCR association differed among HLA loci, with DRB1 alleles having the most associated TCRs and HLA-C alleles having the fewest. According to a later analysis, most CMV-associated TCR beta chains appeared to be HLA-restricted, and the HLA associations seemed to be driven largely by CMV exposure. Specific HLA alleles were associated with 15,000 to 20,000 TCR beta sequences at a false discovery rate of 0.05 in a later analysis. Cytomegalovirus status was reported to be diagnosed by the classifier with high specificity and sensitivity in both the original and validation cohorts. A cluster of highly shared sequence variants was judged likely to represent a technical artifact of the sequencing pipeline. A later genetic analysis reported fewer N-insertions in productive TCRs among donors in an Asian-associated ancestry cluster than the approximately 700-donor mean. HLA typing was unavailable for some donors at each locus, so association tests used only the typed subset. In a later analysis, several top co-occurrence clusters were reported to appear linked to parvovirus B19, influenza, CMV and Epstein-Barr virus. It was suggested by the authors that the approach could potentially be generalized to other disease states and immunological phenotypes. When HLA alleles, especially DR and DQ, strongly co-occurred, TCR associations were difficult to assign to individual alleles. Because counts were too low, about 18 rarely observed V segments, including chromosome 9 orphons, were excluded from the earlier analysis of about 500 of the donors. The only immune exposure information available for the cohort was CMV serostatus. A further reported finding was that TCR beta sequences accurately predicted the HLA-A and HLA-B alleles for most subjects in the first cohort. In an earlier analysis of about 550 of the donors, most TCR beta V segments were observed in productive rearrangements about 90% or about 30% of the time, broadly matching IMGT annotations. In vitro tests confirmed that a few of the cytomegalovirus-associated TCR beta chains recognize cytomegalovirus antigens.

The library was generated by the immunoSEQ multiplex PCR assay. For the multiplex PCR, a mixture combining 60 forward primers for TCR Vbeta segments and 13 reverse primers for TCR Jbeta segments was used. The CDR3 region of rearranged TCR beta genes was amplified from genomic DNA with a multiplex PCR assay. The Illumina HiSeq System was used to sequence the amplified TCR beta libraries as 87-base-pair reads. From the authors' description of their analysis: In a later analysis, 70 million to 95 million unique TCR beta chains were counted across the 690 or so repertoires, and roughly 11 million of these chains were shared by at least two donors. Raw reads were error-corrected and collapsed into unique sequences by a nearest-neighbor algorithm in which closely related sequences were merged to remove PCR and sequencing errors. CDR3 sequences were aligned to IMGT reference sequences to assign V, D and J gene segments. For a sequence to be retained, at least a six-nucleotide match to both a V gene segment and a J gene segment was required. Rearrangements were classified as productive when the CDR3 lacked stop codons and remained in frame with V and J, and all other rearrangements were classified as non-productive. Following IMGT convention, CDR3 was defined as the stretch from the second conserved V-encoded cysteine up to the conserved J-encoded phenylalanine. In an earlier analysis of around 640 of the donors, sequences lacking an unambiguous match to a single V gene segment were excluded. In an earlier analysis of 587 of the donors, a V segment was called functional when productive rearrangements were above 56.7%, and segregating when the standard deviation between donors exceeded 5%. To diagnose cytomegalovirus status from the catalog of TCR beta chain sequences, a statistical classification framework was built. V and J gene assignment, in a later analysis, came from comparing TCR nucleotide sequences with IMGT/GENE-DB human TR gene sequences. Using the TCRdist pipeline, a later analysis assigned CDR3 sequences along with most-parsimonious VDJ recombination scenarios. A later analysis defined each TCR beta chain by its CDR3 amino acid sequence plus V-gene family, and excluded reads lacking a unique V-gene family. In a later analysis, several hundred highly shared, low-generation-probability nucleotide sequences were removed to address suspected cross-contamination and a sequencing artifact. For each public chain, a later analysis derived a clonal expansion index from normalized ranks of inferred template counts within each repertoire. In a later analysis, generation probabilities were computed using a VDJ recombination model fitted to out-of-frame rearrangements, and the results were checked against IGoR. In a later analysis, TCR-TCR, TCR-HLA and TCR-CMV co-occurrence was scored with hypergeometric tests, and a repertoire-size bias correction was applied to TCR pairs. In a later analysis, false discovery rates were estimated by permuting HLA or CMV assignments 20 times. A later analysis grouped co-occurring TCRs with DBSCAN, adding TCRdist sequence similarity when clustering within HLA-allele-positive subsets. Repertoires with fewer than 30,000 or more than 120,000 public chains were left out of co-occurrence clustering, as were about five repertoires with anomalous nucleotide sharing. In TCRdb, the immuneACCESS table is reduced to in-frame sequences with V and J assigned. These tables do not hold every clone; where another copy was compared, an unresolved V gene accounts for under half, and the others remain unexplained. V and J calls and clone size are copied from that table; D and trimming were computed from the DNA. Recorded for this sample are about 210,000 clones; about four fifths of them occurred a single time. The ten most abundant clones make up about 14% of the sample.

In total, just over 650 healthy bone marrow donors made up the cohort. At the time of sampling, all cohort members were nominally healthy, though unrecorded immune exposures were likely present. The donor was CMV seropositive and belonged to the group of over 250 seropositive cohort members. Every donor gave a peripheral blood sample, and the peripheral blood mononuclear cells from that sample were used for TCR beta sequencing. The Qiagen DNeasy Blood Extraction Kit was used to extract genomic DNA from the blood cell samples. CDR1 and CDR2, per the germline V gene, are MNHEY and SVGAGI. Ends trimmed: V by 5 bases, J by 5 bases; bases unmatched to a gene: 12. The CDR3 contains 15 residues, cysteine and phenylalanine counted. Of the read, only the CDR3 DNA is kept; its 45 bases are in frame from base 1. This clone was seen more than once but under ten times. It lacks a known antigen. Base qualities are not recorded, but no much larger clone differs from it by a single base.

The sample was PBMCs. This TCR came from a woman aged 30 to 39 in good health and CMV-seropositive. The sequence links TRBV6-5 to TRBJ2-7; the junction holds 7 bases that match TRBD2. The CDR3 in this case is CASSRMGGKGDEQYF. The bases are TGTGCCAGCAGTCGGATGGGGGGGAAAGGCGACGAGCAGTACTTC.